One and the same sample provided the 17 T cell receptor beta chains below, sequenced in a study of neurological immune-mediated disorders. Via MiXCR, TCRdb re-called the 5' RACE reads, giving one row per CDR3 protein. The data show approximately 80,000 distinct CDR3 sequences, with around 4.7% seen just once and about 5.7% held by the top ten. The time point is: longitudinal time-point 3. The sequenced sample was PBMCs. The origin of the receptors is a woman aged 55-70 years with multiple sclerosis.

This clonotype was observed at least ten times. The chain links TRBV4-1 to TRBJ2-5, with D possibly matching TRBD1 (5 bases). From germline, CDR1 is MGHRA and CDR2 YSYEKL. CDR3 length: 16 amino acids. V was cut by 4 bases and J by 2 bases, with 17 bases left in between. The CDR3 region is CASSLKGKGTQETQYF. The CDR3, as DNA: TGCGCCAGCAGCCTTAAGGGGAAGGGTACGCAAGAGACCCAGTACTTC.

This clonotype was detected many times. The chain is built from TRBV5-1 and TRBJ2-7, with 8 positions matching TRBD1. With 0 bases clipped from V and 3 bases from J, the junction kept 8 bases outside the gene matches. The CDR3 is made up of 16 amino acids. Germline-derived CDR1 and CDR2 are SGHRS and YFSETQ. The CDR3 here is CASSLVGTGSLYEQYF. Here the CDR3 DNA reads TGCGCCAGCAGCTTGGTGGGGACAGGATCCCTCTACGAGCAGTACTTC.

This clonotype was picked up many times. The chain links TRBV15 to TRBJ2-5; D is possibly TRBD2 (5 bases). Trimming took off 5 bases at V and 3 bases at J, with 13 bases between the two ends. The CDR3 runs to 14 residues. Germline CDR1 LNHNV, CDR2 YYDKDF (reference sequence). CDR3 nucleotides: TGTGCCACCAGCGGTGGACTCGTTAAAGAGACCCAGTACTTC. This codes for CATSGGLVKETQYF.

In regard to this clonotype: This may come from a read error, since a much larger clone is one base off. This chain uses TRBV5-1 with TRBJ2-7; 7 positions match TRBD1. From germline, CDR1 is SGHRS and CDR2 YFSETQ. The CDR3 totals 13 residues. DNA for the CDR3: TGCGCCAGCGCTAGGGGACAGCCCTACGAGCAGCACTTC. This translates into CASARGQPYEQHF. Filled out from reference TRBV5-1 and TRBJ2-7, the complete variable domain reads KAGVTQTPRYLIKTRGQQVTLSCSPISGHRSVSWYQQTPGQGLQFLFEYFSETQRNKGNFPGRFSGRQFSNSRSEMNVSTLELGDSALYLCASARGQPYEQHFGPGTRLTVT.

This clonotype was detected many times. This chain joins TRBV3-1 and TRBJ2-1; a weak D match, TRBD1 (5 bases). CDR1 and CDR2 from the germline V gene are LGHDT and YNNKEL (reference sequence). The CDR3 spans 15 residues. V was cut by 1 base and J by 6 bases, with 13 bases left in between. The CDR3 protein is CASSQGQGKSNEQFF. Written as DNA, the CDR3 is TGTGCCAGCAGCCAAGGGCAGGGTAAAAGCAATGAGCAGTTCTTC.

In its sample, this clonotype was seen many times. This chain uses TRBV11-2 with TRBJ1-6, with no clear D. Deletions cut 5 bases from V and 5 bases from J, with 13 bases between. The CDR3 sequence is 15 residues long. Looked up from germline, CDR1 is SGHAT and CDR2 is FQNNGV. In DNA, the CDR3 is TGTGCCAGCAGCCTTAGAGAGAGGAATAATTCACCCCTCCACTTT. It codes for CASSLRERNNSPLHF.

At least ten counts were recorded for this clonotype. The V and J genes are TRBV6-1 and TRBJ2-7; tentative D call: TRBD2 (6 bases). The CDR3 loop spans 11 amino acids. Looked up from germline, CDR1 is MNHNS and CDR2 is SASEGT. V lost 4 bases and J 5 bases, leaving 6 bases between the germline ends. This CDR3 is CASSAGDEQYF. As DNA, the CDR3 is TGTGCCAGCAGTGCGGGGGACGAGCAGTACTTC.

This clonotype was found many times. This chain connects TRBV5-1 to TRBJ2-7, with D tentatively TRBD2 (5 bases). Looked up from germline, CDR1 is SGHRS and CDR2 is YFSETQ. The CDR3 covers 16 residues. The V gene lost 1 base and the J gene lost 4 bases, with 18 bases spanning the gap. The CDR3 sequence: CASSLSRDPVVYEQYF. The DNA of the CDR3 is TGCGCCAGCAGCTTGTCCCGGGATCCAGTGGTATACGAGCAGTACTTC.

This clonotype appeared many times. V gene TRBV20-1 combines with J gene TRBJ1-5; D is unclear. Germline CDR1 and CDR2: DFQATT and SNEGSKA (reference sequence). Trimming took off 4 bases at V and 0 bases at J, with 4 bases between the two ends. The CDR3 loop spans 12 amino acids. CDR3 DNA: TGCAGTGCTACAAATAGCAATCAGCCCCAGCATTTT. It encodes CSATNSNQPQHF.

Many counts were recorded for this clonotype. The CDR3, as DNA: TGCAGTGCTAGACCCCAGACAGGGGATGGCTACACCTTC. Translating it yields CSARPQTGDGYTF. This chain connects TRBV20-1 to TRBJ1-2, with TRBD1 identical over 8 bases. CDR1 is DFQATT and CDR2 is SNEGSKA in the germline V gene (reference sequence). The junction had 5 bases not matched to a gene; V was cut back by 2 bases and J by 6 bases. The CDR3 covers 13 residues.

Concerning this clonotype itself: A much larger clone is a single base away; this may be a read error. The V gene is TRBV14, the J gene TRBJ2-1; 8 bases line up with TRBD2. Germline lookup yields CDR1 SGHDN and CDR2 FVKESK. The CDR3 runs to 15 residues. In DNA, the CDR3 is TGTTCCAGCAGCCAAGCAGGGACTAGTCTTAGTGAGCAGTTCTTC. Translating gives CSSSQAGTSLSEQFF.

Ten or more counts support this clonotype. This CDR3 reads CSATRGATSSYEQYF. CDR3 in DNA: TGCAGTGCTACAAGGGGGGCTACTAGCTCCTACGAGCAGTACTTC. J is TRBJ2-7 and V is TRBV20-1; perhaps D is TRBD1 or TRBD2 (6 bases each). The CDR3 length is 15 residues. Germline V CDR1 and CDR2: DFQATT, SNEGSKA (reference sequence). Trimming took 4 bases from V and 0 from J, leaving 16 bases between them.

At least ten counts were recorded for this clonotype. The CDR3 DNA is TGCAGTGCTAGGGCGGGGGGAGCACGAAACACCGGGGAGCTGTTTTTT. It specifies CSARAGGARNTGELFF. The chain joins TRBV20-1 to TRBJ2-2; 8 bases align to TRBD2. V lost 3 bases to trimming and J lost 2 bases; unmatched junction nucleotides: 8. Germline V gene sequence: CDR1 DFQATT, CDR2 SNEGSKA (reference sequence). The CDR3 is 16 residues long.

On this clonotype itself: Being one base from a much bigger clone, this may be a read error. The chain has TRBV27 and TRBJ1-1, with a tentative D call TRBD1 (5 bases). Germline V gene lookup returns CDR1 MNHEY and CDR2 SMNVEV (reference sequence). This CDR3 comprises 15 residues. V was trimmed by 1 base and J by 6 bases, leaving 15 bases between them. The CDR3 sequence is CASSLYRGVLPEAFF. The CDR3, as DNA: TGTGCCAGCAGTTTATATCGAGGGGTCTTGCCTGAAGCTTTCTTT.

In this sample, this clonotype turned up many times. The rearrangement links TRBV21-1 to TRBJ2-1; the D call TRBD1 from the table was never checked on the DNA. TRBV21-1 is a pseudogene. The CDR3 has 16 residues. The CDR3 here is CASSKVDDRGPWEQFF. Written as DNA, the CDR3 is TGTGCCAGCAGCAAAGTTGATGACAGGGGGCCATGGGAGCAGTTCTTC.

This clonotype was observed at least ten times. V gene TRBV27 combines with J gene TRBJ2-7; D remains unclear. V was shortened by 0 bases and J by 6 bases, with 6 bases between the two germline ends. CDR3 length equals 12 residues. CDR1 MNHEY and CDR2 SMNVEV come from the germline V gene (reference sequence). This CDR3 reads CASSLSRSEQYF. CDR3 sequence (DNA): TGTGCCAGCAGTTTATCTAGGTCCGAGCAGTACTTC.

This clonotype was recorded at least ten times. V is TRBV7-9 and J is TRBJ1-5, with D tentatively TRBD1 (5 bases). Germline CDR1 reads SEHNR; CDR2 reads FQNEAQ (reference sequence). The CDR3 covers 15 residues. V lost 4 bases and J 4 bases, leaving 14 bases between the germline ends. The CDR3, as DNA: TGTGCCAGCAGCTCAACTGGGGGTTTGAATCAGCCCCAGCATTTT. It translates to CASSSTGGLNQPQHF.